This is a list of T cell receptor beta chains from one sample in a study of shared clonotypes between healthy human individuals. Libraries were prepared by immunoSEQ multiplex PCR; TCRdb keeps only in-frame clonotypes and omits some of them. The table lists around 2.3 million clones, approximately 96% of them singletons, with about 0.13% in the top ten. The sample consisted of naive CD4+ T cells sorted from blood. The receptors derive from a man between 18 and 29 years old in good health. Both conserved end residues are part of each CDR3. D genes are given only for firm matches. Expanded clones get a size class; other rows say once, few or many, or leave the size out.

CDR3: CAWSSRGSPLHF; DNA: TGTGCCTGGAGTTCCAGGGGTTCACCCCTCCACTTT; V: TRBV30; D: NA; size: NA; length: 12; J: TRBJ1-6
CDR3: CASSLPDSNIQYF; DNA: TGTGCCAGCAGCTTGCCGGACTCAAACATTCAGTACTTC; V: TRBV5-4; D: NA; size: NA; length: 13; J: TRBJ2-4
CDR3: CASSLGTDLYGYTF; DNA: TGCGCCAGCAGCTTAGGGACAGACCTCTATGGCTACACCTTC; V: TRBV5-1; D: TRBD1; size: NA; length: 14; J: TRBJ1-2
CDR3: CASRSSQLLIYEQYF; DNA: TGTGCCAGCAGATCTTCACAGCTTCTCATCTACGAGCAGTACTTC; V: TRBV6-5; D: NA; size: once; length: 15; J: TRBJ2-7
CDR3: CATSRARHRGAIYEQYF; DNA: TGTGCCACCAGCAGAGCCCGCCACCGTGGAGCGATCTACGAGCAGTACTTC; V: TRBV15; D: NA; size: once; length: 17; J: TRBJ2-7
CDR3: CASSLTRNTEAFF; DNA: TGTGCCAGCAGCTTAACCAGAAACACTGAAGCTTTCTTT; V: TRBV11-3; D: NA; size: NA; length: 13; J: TRBJ1-1
CDR3: CASFPADSYEQYF; DNA: TGTGCCTCCTTCCCCGCGGACTCCTACGAGCAGTACTTC; V: TRBV19; D: NA; size: NA; length: 13; J: TRBJ2-7
CDR3: CASSIGGNTGELFF; DNA: TGTGCCAGTAGTATCGGGGGGAACACCGGGGAGCTGTTTTTT; V: TRBV19; D: NA; size: NA; length: 14; J: TRBJ2-2
CDR3: CASSQVQGGSPLHF; DNA: TGCGCCAGCAGCCAAGTTCAGGGGGGCTCACCCCTCCACTTT; V: TRBV4-3; D: TRBD1; size: NA; length: 14; J: TRBJ1-6
CDR3: CASSPNRGPEQFF; DNA: TGTGCCAGCTCACCAAACCGGGGACCTGAGCAGTTCTTC; V: TRBV18; D: NA; size: NA; length: 13; J: TRBJ2-1
CDR3: CASSLGSGNEKLFF; DNA: TGCGCCAGCAGCTTGGGTAGCGGTAATGAAAAACTGTTTTTT; V: TRBV5-1; D: NA; size: NA; length: 14; J: TRBJ1-4
CDR3: CASSLLSGATGELFF; DNA: TGTGCCAGCAGCTTATTGTCTGGAGCGACCGGGGAGCTGTTTTTT; V: TRBV7-2; D: NA; size: NA; length: 15; J: TRBJ2-2
CDR3: CSALLQGEAFF; DNA: TGCAGTGCACTTTTACAGGGGGAAGCTTTCTTT; V: TRBV20-1; D: TRBD1; size: NA; length: 11; J: TRBJ1-1
CDR3: CASSLQYYEQYF; DNA: TGTGCCAGCAGTTTGCAGTACTACGAGCAGTACTTC; V: TRBV28; D: NA; size: NA; length: 12; J: TRBJ2-7
CDR3: CASSQDWPSGDVSQETQYF; DNA: TGCGCCAGCAGCCAAGATTGGCCTAGCGGGGACGTCTCACAAGAGACCCAGTACTTC; V: TRBV4-1; D: TRBD2; size: NA; length: 19; J: TRBJ2-5
CDR3: CASSSRDRGQSEQYF; DNA: TGTGCCAGCAGCTCCCGGGACAGGGGGCAGTCCGAGCAGTACTTC; V: TRBV11-2; D: TRBD1; size: NA; length: 15; J: TRBJ2-7
CDR3: CASRRGVEAFF; DNA: TGTGCCAGCAGGAGGGGTGTTGAAGCTTTCTTT; V: TRBV6-1; D: NA; size: NA; length: 11; J: TRBJ1-1
CDR3: CASSQADRDNQPQHF; DNA: TGCGCCAGCAGCCAGGCGGACAGAGACAATCAGCCCCAGCATTTT; V: TRBV4-1; D: NA; size: NA; length: 15; J: TRBJ1-5
CDR3: CASSPRGAGETQYF; DNA: TGTGCCAGCAGCCCCCGAGGGGCTGGAGAGACCCAGTACTTC; V: TRBV5-4; D: NA; size: NA; length: 14; J: TRBJ2-5
CDR3: CASSFPRDTNTDTQYF; DNA: TGTGCCAGCAGCTTCCCTCGGGACACCAACACAGATACGCAGTATTTT; V: TRBV7-9; D: NA; size: NA; length: 16; J: TRBJ2-3
CDR3: CSASLAAEQYF; DNA: TGCAGTGCTAGTCTGGCGGCGGAGCAGTACTTC; V: TRBV20-1; D: NA; size: NA; length: 11; J: TRBJ2-7
CDR3: CASSYSKTGDTQYF; DNA: TGTGCCAGCAGTTACTCGAAAACAGGGGATACGCAGTATTTT; V: TRBV6-6; D: NA; size: NA; length: 14; J: TRBJ2-3
CDR3: CASSLTVASSYEQYF; DNA: TGTGCCAGCAGTTTGACGGTCGCAAGCTCCTACGAGCAGTACTTC; V: TRBV28; D: NA; size: NA; length: 15; J: TRBJ2-7
CDR3: CASSEAGWGIPTNEKLFF; DNA: TGTGCCAGCAGTGAAGCCGGTTGGGGGATCCCAACTAATGAAAAACTGTTTTTT; V: TRBV6-1; D: NA; size: NA; length: 18; J: TRBJ1-4
CDR3: CASSRRGQGTDTQYF; DNA: TGTGCCAGCAGCCGCCGGGGGCAGGGCACAGATACGCAGTATTTT; V: TRBV28; D: NA; size: NA; length: 15; J: TRBJ2-3
CDR3: CASSFYSGRGLQETQYF; DNA: TGCGCCAGCAGCTTTTATAGCGGGAGGGGACTCCAAGAGACCCAGTACTTC; V: TRBV5-1; D: TRBD2; size: NA; length: 17; J: TRBJ2-5
CDR3: CASSARNEKLFF; DNA: TGCGCCAGCAGCGCGCGTAATGAAAAACTGTTTTTT; V: TRBV4-1; D: NA; size: NA; length: 12; J: TRBJ1-4
CDR3: CASSPIAGGPYEQYF; DNA: TGTGCCAGCTCTCCAATAGCGGGAGGGCCCTACGAGCAGTACTTC; V: TRBV18; D: TRBD2; size: NA; length: 15; J: TRBJ2-7
CDR3: CAIGRDANRDGYTF; DNA: TGTGCCATCGGGCGCGATGCAAACAGGGACGGCTACACCTTC; V: TRBV10-3; D: NA; size: few; length: 14; J: TRBJ1-2
CDR3: CASMLGTGTHSGNTIYF; DNA: TGCGCCAGCATGCTGGGGACAGGGACTCACTCTGGAAACACCATATATTTT; V: TRBV5-1; D: TRBD1; size: NA; length: 17; J: TRBJ1-3
CDR3: CASLTGNSGNTIYF; DNA: TGTGCCAGTTTAACAGGGAACTCTGGAAACACCATATATTTT; V: TRBV18; D: NA; size: NA; length: 14; J: TRBJ1-3
CDR3: CAWNPTGARTPLHF; DNA: TGTGCCTGGAACCCGACAGGAGCTAGGACACCCCTCCACTTT; V: TRBV30; D: NA; size: few; length: 14; J: TRBJ1-6
CDR3: CSSQGTDTQYF; DNA: TGCAGTTCCCAGGGAACAGATACGCAGTATTTT; V: TRBV20-1; D: NA; size: NA; length: 11; J: TRBJ2-3
CDR3: CASRAARGTDTQYF; DNA: TGTGCCAGCAGGGCGGCCAGGGGAACGGATACGCAGTATTTT; V: TRBV6-5; D: NA; size: NA; length: 14; J: TRBJ2-3
CDR3: CASNRGGVRETNEKLFF; DNA: TGCGCCAGCAACCGCGGAGGGGTTCGCGAAACTAATGAAAAACTGTTTTTT; V: TRBV5-1; D: NA; size: NA; length: 17; J: TRBJ1-4
CDR3: CSGIGASGKGVSMDTQYF; DNA: TGCAGCGGGATCGGGGCTAGCGGGAAGGGGGTTAGTATGGATACGCAGTATTTT; V: TRBV29-1; D: TRBD2; size: NA; length: 18; J: TRBJ2-3
CDR3: CASSEGEGGRDIQYF; DNA: TGTGCCAGCAGTGAAGGGGAGGGAGGTAGGGACATTCAGTACTTC; V: TRBV25-1; D: TRBD2; size: NA; length: 15; J: TRBJ2-4
CDR3: CASSGLIAGGPRNEQFF; DNA: TGTGCCAGCAGTGGACTTATAGCGGGAGGGCCCCGCAATGAGCAGTTCTTC; V: TRBV27; D: TRBD2; size: NA; length: 17; J: TRBJ2-1
CDR3: CASSPAGGRTNNEQFF; DNA: TGTGCCAGCTCGCCCGCCGGGGGGAGGACGAACAATGAGCAGTTCTTC; V: TRBV18; D: TRBD2; size: NA; length: 16; J: TRBJ2-1
CDR3: CASSLDPGGSSPLHF; DNA: TGTGCCAGCAGCTTGGACCCAGGGGGAAGTTCACCCCTCCACTTT; V: TRBV5-4; D: TRBD1; size: NA; length: 15; J: TRBJ1-6
CDR3: CASSHTPTGELFF; DNA: TGTGCCAGCAGCCACACGCCGACCGGGGAGCTGTTTTTT; V: TRBV7-8; D: NA; size: NA; length: 13; J: TRBJ2-2
CDR3: CASRRGLTDTQYF; DNA: TGTGCCAGCCGGAGGGGGCTCACAGATACGCAGTATTTT; V: TRBV2; D: NA; size: NA; length: 13; J: TRBJ2-3